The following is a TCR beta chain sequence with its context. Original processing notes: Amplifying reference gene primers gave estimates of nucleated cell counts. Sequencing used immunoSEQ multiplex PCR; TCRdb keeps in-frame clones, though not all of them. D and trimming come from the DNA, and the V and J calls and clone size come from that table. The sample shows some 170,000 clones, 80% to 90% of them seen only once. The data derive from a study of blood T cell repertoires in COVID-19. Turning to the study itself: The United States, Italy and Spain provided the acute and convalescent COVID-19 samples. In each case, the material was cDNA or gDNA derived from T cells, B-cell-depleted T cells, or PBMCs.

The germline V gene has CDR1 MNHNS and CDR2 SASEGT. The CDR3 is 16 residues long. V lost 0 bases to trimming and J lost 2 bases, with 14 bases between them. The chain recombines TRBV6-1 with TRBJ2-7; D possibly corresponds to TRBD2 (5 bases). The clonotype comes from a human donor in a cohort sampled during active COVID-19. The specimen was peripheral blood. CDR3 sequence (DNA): TGTGCCAGCAGTGAAGCGAGTGGGAGTGGCGCCTACGAGCAGTACTTC. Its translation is CASSEASGSGAYEQYF.